This TCR beta chain was identified in a study of vaccination and CD4 T cells after COVID-19. The Oncomine TCR Beta short-read assay generated sequence data from the DNA of cultured CD4+ T cells. MiXCR, run by TCRdb on the PCR reads, gives a single entry per CDR3 protein. The table includes 10,000 to 15,000 distinct CDR3 sequences, about three fifths detected once. Treatment in this sample: roughly 11-day PBMC culture with coronavirus spike peptide pools or control peptides (ViraFEST assay). Study results and caveats: In convalescent patients, 304 of 307 vaccine-specific clones were mono-reactive for SARS-CoV-2 spike.

With regard to this clonotype: What it recognizes is unknown.

This receptor was obtained from a human donor who had recovered from COVID-19. The sample comprised CD4+ T cells from blood, cultured in vitro.

CDR3 nucleotides: TGCAGTGCTAAAAGGACAGCGAGCTCCTACGAGCAGTACTTC. This gives the protein CSAKRTASSYEQYF. V gene TRBV20-1 combines with J gene TRBJ2-7, with D possibly being TRBD1 (6 bases). The CDR3 length is 14 residues. Trimming stripped 4 bases from V and 0 bases from J, with 13 bases between. CDR1 DFQATT and CDR2 SNEGSKA come from the germline V gene (reference sequence).